This T cell receptor (beta chain) was recovered during a study of T cells in Graves' hyperthyroidism and ophthalmopathy. Trimming left V 5 bases short and J 2 bases short, with 13 bases between. This CDR3 has 14 residues. In germline, CDR1 is PRHDT, CDR2 FYEKMQ (reference sequence). In this sample, this clonotype turned up a few times. From RNA transcripts, TCR beta CDR3 regions were amplified. The TCR CDR3 first-round RT-PCR relied on the HTBI primer set. TCRdb re-called the multiplex PCR reads through MiXCR, storing one row per CDR3 protein. Here the sample spans hundreds of thousands of distinct CDR3 sequences, roughly 20% being singletons.

The chain is built from TRBV13 and TRBJ2-7; TRBD1 might be the D (5 bases). The source is a man under 40 with Graves' ophthalmopathy. Sequenced material: blood. CDR3 loop: CASSQDRKTYEQYF. The CDR3 DNA reads TGTGCCAGCAGCCAAGACAGAAAGACCTACGAGCAGTACTTC.